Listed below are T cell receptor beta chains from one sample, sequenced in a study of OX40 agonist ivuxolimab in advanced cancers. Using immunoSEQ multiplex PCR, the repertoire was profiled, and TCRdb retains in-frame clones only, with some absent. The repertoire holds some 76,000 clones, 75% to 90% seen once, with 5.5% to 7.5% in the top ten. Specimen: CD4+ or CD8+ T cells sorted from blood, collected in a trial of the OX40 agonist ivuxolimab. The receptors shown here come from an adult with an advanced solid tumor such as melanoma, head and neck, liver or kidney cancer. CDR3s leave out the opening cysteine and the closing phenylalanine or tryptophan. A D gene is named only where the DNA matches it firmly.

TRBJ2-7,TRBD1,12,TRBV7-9,ASSFLTGANEQY
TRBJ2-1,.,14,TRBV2,ASNPQGPRSYNEQF
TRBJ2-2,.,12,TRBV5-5,ASSLRGKSGELF
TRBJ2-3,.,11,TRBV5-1,ASSLWVTDTQY
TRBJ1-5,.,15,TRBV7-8,ASSIGQGQTSYQPQH
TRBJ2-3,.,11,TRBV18,ASSPSITDTQY
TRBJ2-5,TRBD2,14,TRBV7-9,ASSLATSGGQETQY
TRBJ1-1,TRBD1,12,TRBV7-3,ASSRTGDDTEAF
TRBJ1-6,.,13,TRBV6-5,ASSYSWVRNSPLH
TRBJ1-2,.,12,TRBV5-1,ASSLFGIGYGYT
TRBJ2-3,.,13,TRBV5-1,ASSFEGVNTDTQY
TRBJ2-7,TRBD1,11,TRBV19,ASTGTGLYEQY
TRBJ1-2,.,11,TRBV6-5,ASSYQGLSGYT
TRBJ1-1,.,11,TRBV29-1,SVAGGVNTEAF
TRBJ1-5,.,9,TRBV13,ASSLAQPQH
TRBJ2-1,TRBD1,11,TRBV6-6,ASSGQGRNEQF
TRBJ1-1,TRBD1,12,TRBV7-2,ASSVGQGGTEAF
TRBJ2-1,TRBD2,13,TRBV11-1,ASSLAGDAYNEQF
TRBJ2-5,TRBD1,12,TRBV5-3,ARSPTGLQETQY
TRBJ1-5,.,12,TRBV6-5,ASSYRGFNQPQH
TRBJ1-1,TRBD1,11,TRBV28,ASRPTGDTEAF
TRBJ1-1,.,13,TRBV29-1,SALPGGGLNTEAF
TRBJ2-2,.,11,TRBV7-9,ASSSRDVRELF
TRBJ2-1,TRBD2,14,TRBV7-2,ASSRSLAGGFNEQF
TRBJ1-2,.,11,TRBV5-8,ASSFGSGYGYT
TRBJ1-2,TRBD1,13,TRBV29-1,SVDSVGTGARGYT
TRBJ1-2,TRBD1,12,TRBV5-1,ASSSGDSYYGYT
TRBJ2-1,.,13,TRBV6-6,ASRQGRGFENEQF
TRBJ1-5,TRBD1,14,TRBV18,ASSPLARDRAQPQH
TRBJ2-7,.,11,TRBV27,ASRPGPYHEQY
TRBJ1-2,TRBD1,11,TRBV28,ASTPGGGNGYT
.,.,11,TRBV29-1,SVSKMNSYEQY